This TCR beta chain was identified in a study of shared clonotypes between healthy human individuals. About the study: The study used three CD4 naive, three CD4 memory, two CD8 naive and one CD8 memory plate per donor. Broader study findings: Naive subsets usually exceeded memory subsets in estimated richness.

As concerns this clone: The antigen remains undetermined.

CDR3 length: 16 residues. Germline CDR1 and CDR2: MDHEN and SYDVKM. With 5 bases clipped from V and 0 bases from J, the junction kept 9 bases outside the gene matches. The sorted-subset replicate PCRs were given roughly 200 ng DNA, which is about 29,000 T cell genomes. Sequencing was performed with immunoSEQ multiplex PCR; in TCRdb, only in-frame clones are kept and a portion is missing. The profile shows about 730,000 clones, over 55% of them singletons. CD45RA+ naive and CD45RA-negative memory subsets were separated from CD4+ cells. The specimen was memory CD4+ T cells sorted from blood. Documented subset: CD45RA-negative fraction. The source is a woman in her 30s in good health. J is TRBJ1-2 and V is TRBV28; 7 bases line up with TRBD1. CDR3 protein: CASSLGQWVTNYGYTF. The CDR3 DNA is TGTGCCAGCAGTCTGGGACAGTGGGTTACTAACTATGGCTACACCTTC.